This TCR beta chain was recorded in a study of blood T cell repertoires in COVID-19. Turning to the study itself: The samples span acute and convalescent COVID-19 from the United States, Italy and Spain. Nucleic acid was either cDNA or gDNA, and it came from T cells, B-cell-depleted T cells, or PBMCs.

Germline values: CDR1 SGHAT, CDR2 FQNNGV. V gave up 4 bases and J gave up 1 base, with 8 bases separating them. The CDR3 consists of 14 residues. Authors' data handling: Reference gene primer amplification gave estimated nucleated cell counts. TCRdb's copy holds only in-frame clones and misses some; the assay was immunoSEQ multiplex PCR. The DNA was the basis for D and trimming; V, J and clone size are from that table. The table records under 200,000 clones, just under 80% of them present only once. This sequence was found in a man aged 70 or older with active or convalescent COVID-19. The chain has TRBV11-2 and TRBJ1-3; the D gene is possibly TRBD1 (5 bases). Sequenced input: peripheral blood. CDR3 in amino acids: CASSSRVSGNTIYF. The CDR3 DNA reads TGTGCCAGCAGCTCCAGGGTTTCTGGAAACACCATATATTTT.